The 5 T cell receptor beta chains below were found in one sample sequenced in a study of shared T cell receptors in the human thymus. Clones were sequenced by immunoSEQ multiplex PCR, and TCRdb holds only the in-frame ones, with some missing. Of about 660,000 clones in the sample, 85% to 90% were seen once. These same data were also listed under a study on human thymus T cells.

The sample comprised thymocytes. These TCRs come from a boy less than two years old with a congenital heart defect.

This chain links TRBV29-1 with TRBJ2-5; 11 nucleotides match TRBD2. The CDR3 spans 17 residues. The junction had 13 bases not matched to a gene; V was cut back by 3 bases and J by 4 bases. Per germline, CDR1 SQVTM and CDR2 ANQGSEA. The CDR3 loop is CSVDPITTSGNRETQYF. DNA of the CDR3: TGCAGCGTTGACCCCATTACGACTAGCGGGAATCGAGAGACCCAGTACTTC.

V gene TRBV7-2 combines with J gene TRBJ2-3; 12 positions match TRBD2. V trimming: 6 bases; J trimming: 1 base; junction bases outside the gene matches: 11. Germline V gene sequence: CDR1 SGHTA, CDR2 FQGNSA. The CDR3 sequence is 18 residues long. The CDR3 here is CASRPPGLAGSGTDTQYF. CDR3 DNA: TGTGCCAGCAGACCCCCGGGACTAGCGGGCTCTGGCACAGATACGCAGTATTTT.

The genes are TRBV4-3 and TRBJ2-3, with 11 bases aligning to TRBD1. With V trimmed by 0 bases and J by 3 bases, 8 bases remained unmatched. This CDR3 has 18 residues. The germline V gene encodes CDR1 LGHNA and CDR2 YSLEER. CDR3 sequence (DNA): TGCGCCAGCAGCCAAGAGGTAGGACAGGGGGCTACGACAGATACGCAGTATTTT. Protein: CASSQEVGQGATTDTQYF.

V is TRBV15 and J is TRBJ1-1, with D possibly matching TRBD1 (6 bases). The V and J ends lost 4 bases and 5 bases respectively, with 26 bases between them. The CDR3 has 18 residues. CDR1 and CDR2 from the germline V gene are LNHNV and YYDKDF (reference sequence). DNA for the CDR3: TGTGCCACCAGCACCGACCGGGACAAGGGGTCGATACGGACTGAAGCTTTCTTT. Protein: CATSTDRDKGSIRTEAFF. The variable domain in full, completed from reference TRBV15 and TRBJ1-1, reads DAMVIQNPRYQVTQFGKPVTLSCSQTLNHNVMYWYQQKSSQAPKLLFHYYDKDFNNEADTPDNFQSRRPNTSFCFLDIRSPGLGDTAMYLCATSTDRDKGSIRTEAFFGQGTRLTVV.

This clone was recorded a few times. This sequence joins TRBV27 and TRBJ2-1; 8 bases map to TRBD1. CDR3 length: 15 amino acids. The V and J ends lost 3 bases and 10 bases, in that order; junction bases with no gene match: 11. Germline CDR1 MNHEY, CDR2 SMNVEV (reference sequence). The CDR3 DNA reads TGTGCCAGCAGTTTGGCTGGACAGGGCCTAGGGGAGCAGTTCTTC. Amino acids: CASSLAGQGLGEQFF.